Listed below are T cell receptor beta chains from one sample, sequenced in a study of shared clonotypes between healthy human individuals. Assay used: immunoSEQ multiplex PCR; TCRdb lists only in-frame clones, some missing. This sample carries roughly 1,100,000 clones, about 76% of them seen once, and the ten largest clones take about 1.4%. Source material: memory CD4+ T cells sorted from blood. The receptor set was obtained from a man aged 18-30 years in good health. CDR3s include the opening cysteine and the closing phenylalanine or tryptophan. Each record gives: CDR3 protein, CDR3 DNA, J gene, V gene, D gene, clone size, CDR3 length. The D gene is left open where the match is weak. Size is omitted from some rows. Given values are once, few, many or a class for expanded clones.

CASSLVGGRHYGYTF	TGTGCCAGCAGCTTAGTAGGCGGTCGCCACTATGGCTACACCTTC	TRBJ1-2	TRBV7-9	NA	NA	15
CASNVRDRGFEEQYF	TGTGCCAGCAACGTCCGGGACAGGGGATTTGAGGAGCAGTACTTC	TRBJ2-7	TRBV2	TRBD1	NA	15
CASSPGLRNEQFF	TGTGCCAGCAGCCCGGGACTTAGGAATGAGCAGTTCTTC	TRBJ2-1	TRBV7-6	NA	NA	13
CASSDEVINWGANYGYTF	TGTGCCAGCAGTGATGAGGTCATAAACTGGGGAGCTAACTATGGCTACACCTTC	TRBJ1-2	TRBV2	NA	NA	18
CATQTRASGRGQETQYF	TGTGCCACCCAGACCCGGGCTAGCGGGAGGGGCCAAGAGACCCAGTACTTC	TRBJ2-5	TRBV19	TRBD2	NA	17
CASSQRQGRGELFF	TGCGCCAGCAGCCAGCGACAGGGCCGCGGGGAGCTGTTTTTT	TRBJ2-2	TRBV10-1	TRBD1	NA	14
CASSEPGLAGNEQFF	TGCGCCAGCAGTGAGCCTGGACTAGCGGGGAATGAGCAGTTCTTC	TRBJ2-1	TRBV10-1	TRBD2	few	15
CASSVGGANTGELFF	TGTGCCAGCAGCGTAGGTGGGGCGAACACCGGGGAGCTGTTTTTT	TRBJ2-2	TRBV6-1	NA	NA	15
CASSLEAEQFF	TGTGCCAGCAGCTTAGAGGCTGAGCAGTTCTTC	TRBJ2-1	TRBV7-6	NA	NA	11
CASSRPGVSAYEQYF	TGTGCCTCCTCAAGGCCGGGAGTGAGCGCCTACGAGCAGTACTTC	TRBJ2-7	TRBV30	NA	NA	15
CAISESAGVTEAFF	TGTGCCATCAGTGAGTCCGCAGGGGTGACTGAAGCTTTCTTT	TRBJ1-1	TRBV6-5	NA	NA	14
CAWRRVAANNEQFF	TGTGCCTGGAGGCGCGTGGCAGCCAACAATGAGCAGTTCTTC	TRBJ2-1	TRBV30	NA	NA	14
CASSVGGYSTDTQYF	TGTGCCAGCAGCGTAGGCGGATATAGCACAGATACGCAGTATTTT	TRBJ2-3	TRBV9	NA	NA	15
CASSDSGLAGNEQYF	TGTGCCAGCAGTGACTCGGGACTAGCGGGTAACGAGCAGTACTTC	TRBJ2-7	TRBV2	TRBD2	NA	15
CASRQGTSGGQETQYF	TGTGCAAGTCGTCAGGGGACTAGCGGGGGTCAAGAGACCCAGTACTTC	TRBJ2-5	TRBV12-2	NA	NA	16
CASVNYNSPLHF	TGTGCCAGCGTCAATTATAATTCACCCCTCCACTTT	TRBJ1-6	TRBV2	NA	NA	12
CASSPGTDNEKLFF	TGCGCCAGCAGCCCAGGGACGGATAATGAAAAACTGTTTTTT	TRBJ1-4	TRBV5-1	NA	NA	14
CASSLARATGQGRTGQYF	TGTGCCAGCAGCTTAGCCCGGGCGACGGGACAGGGGCGGACGGGGCAGTACTTC	TRBJ2-7	TRBV11-2	TRBD1	NA	18
CASSPAVVTPREKLFF	TGTGCCAGCAGTCCTGCCGTCGTTACGCCTAGGGAAAAACTGTTTTTT	TRBJ1-4	TRBV27	NA	NA	16
CAISESTNNYGYTF	TGTGCCATCAGTGAGTCGACAAATAACTATGGCTACACCTTC	TRBJ1-2	TRBV10-3	NA	NA	14
CASSLASLTYEQYF	TGTGCCAGCAGCTTAGCCAGCCTGACCTACGAGCAGTACTTC	TRBJ2-7	TRBV11-2	NA	NA	14
CASSQDRPGDWGNQPQHF	TGCGCCAGCAGCCAAGATCGCCCAGGGGATTGGGGCAATCAGCCCCAGCATTTT	TRBJ1-5	TRBV4-3	NA	NA	18
CASSLGGVYGELFF	TGTGCCAGCAGCTTAGGAGGGGTTTACGGGGAGCTGTTTTTT	TRBJ2-2	TRBV11-3	NA	few	14
CASSYRPTDTQYF	TGTGCCAGCAGTTACCGACCCACAGATACGCAGTATTTT	TRBJ2-3	TRBV6-5	NA	NA	13
CASSPRGASNEKLFF	TGTGCCAGCTCACCACGTGGAGCGTCTAATGAAAAACTGTTTTTT	TRBJ1-4	TRBV18	NA	few	15
CASSSLTGAGEKLFF	TGTGCCAGCAGTTCGTTGACAGGGGCAGGAGAAAAACTGTTTTTT	TRBJ1-4	TRBV6-5	TRBD1	NA	15
CASSLADSTDTQYF	TGTGCCAGCTCACTAGCGGATAGCACAGATACGCAGTATTTT	TRBJ2-3	TRBV18	NA	NA	14
CATSRPRERRLIGEKLFF	TGTGCCACCAGCAGGCCCAGGGAAAGGAGATTGATCGGTGAAAAACTGTTTTTT	TRBJ1-4	TRBV15	NA	NA	18
CASSSNLQGVAMSYTF	TGTGCCAGCAGCTCGAACCTACAGGGGGTAGCTATGAGCTACACCTTC	TRBJ1-2	TRBV5-6	TRBD1	NA	16
CASRRGTGQSQGWPPLHF	TGTGCCAGCAGACGAGGGACAGGGCAAAGTCAAGGATGGCCACCCCTCCACTTT	TRBJ1-6	TRBV19	TRBD1	NA	18
CASRDSYGGNSPLHF	TGTGCCAGTAGGGACAGTTACGGTGGAAATTCACCCCTCCACTTT	TRBJ1-6	TRBV19	NA	NA	15
CASSKGQGDTEAFF	TGTGCCAGCAGCAAGGGACAGGGGGACACTGAAGCTTTCTTT	TRBJ1-1	TRBV5-4	TRBD1	once	14
CASSLPNSYEQYF	TGTGCCAGCAGCTTGCCGAACTCCTACGAGCAGTACTTC	TRBJ2-7	TRBV5-6	NA	NA	13
CASSRGTDEQYF	TGTGCCAGCAGTAGAGGAACCGACGAGCAGTACTTC	TRBJ2-7	TRBV6-6	NA	NA	12
CAWTGGSTDTQYF	TGTGCCTGGACAGGGGGTTCCACAGATACGCAGTATTTT	TRBJ2-3	TRBV30	TRBD1	NA	13
CASSRDRGQEDTQYF	TGTGCCAGCAGTCGGGACAGGGGGCAGGAAGATACGCAGTATTTT	TRBJ2-3	TRBV6-1	TRBD1	NA	15
CASRIDEKETQYF	TGCGCCAGCAGAATCGACGAGAAAGAGACCCAGTACTTC	TRBJ2-5	TRBV5-1	NA	NA	13
CASSGTNTEAFF	TGTGCCAGCAGTGGCACGAACACTGAAGCTTTCTTT	TRBJ1-1	TRBV2	NA	NA	12
CASSVKPEGEQYF	TGTGCCAGCAGCGTAAAACCTGAGGGGGAGCAGTACTTC	TRBJ2-7	TRBV9	NA	many	13
CAWSVLGAGGYTF	TGTGCCTGGAGTGTACTTGGGGCTGGCGGCTACACCTTC	TRBJ1-2	TRBV30	NA	NA	13
CASSTTGRETQYF	TGTGCCAGTAGTACGACAGGGAGAGAGACCCAGTACTTC	TRBJ2-5	TRBV19	TRBD1	NA	13
CASSVLPGAEAFF	TGTGCCAGCAGCGTACTACCAGGGGCTGAAGCTTTCTTT	TRBJ1-1	TRBV9	NA	NA	13
CASSFGNSRVGSGETQYF	TGCGCCAGCAGCTTTGGCAACTCTAGGGTCGGCAGCGGAGAGACCCAGTACTTC	TRBJ2-5	TRBV4-1	NA	once	18
CAWSVRQGWNEQFF	TGTGCCTGGAGTGTCCGACAGGGGTGGAATGAGCAGTTCTTC	TRBJ2-1	TRBV30	TRBD1	NA	14
CASSQNGVLAFF	TGCGCCAGCAGCCAAAACGGGGTATTGGCTTTCTTT	TRBJ1-1	TRBV5-1	NA	NA	12
CASSPSGGPNEKLFF	TGTGCCAGCAGCCCCTCAGGGGGCCCTAATGAAAAACTGTTTTTT	TRBJ1-4	TRBV28	TRBD1	once	15
CASSLEGTSAQPQHF	TGCGCCAGCAGCTTGGAAGGGACGTCGGCGCAGCCCCAGCATTTT	TRBJ1-5	TRBV5-1	NA	once	15
CASSLTQGSSGNTIYF	TGTGCCAGCAGCCTAACACAGGGCTCCTCTGGAAACACCATATATTTT	TRBJ1-3	TRBV7-2	NA	few	16